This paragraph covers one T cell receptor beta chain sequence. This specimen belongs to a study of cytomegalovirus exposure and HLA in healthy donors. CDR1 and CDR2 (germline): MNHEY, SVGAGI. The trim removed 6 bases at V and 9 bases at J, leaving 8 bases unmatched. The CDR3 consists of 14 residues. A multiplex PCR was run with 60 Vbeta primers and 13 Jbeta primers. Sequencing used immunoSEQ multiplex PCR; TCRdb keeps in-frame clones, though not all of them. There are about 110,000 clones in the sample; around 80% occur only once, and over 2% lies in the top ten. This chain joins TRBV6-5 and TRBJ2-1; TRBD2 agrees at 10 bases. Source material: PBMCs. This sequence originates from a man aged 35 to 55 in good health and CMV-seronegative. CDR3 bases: TGTGCCAGCAGGGAGCGGGGGGGCCGGAGTGAGCAGTTCTTC. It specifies CASRERGGRSEQFF.